This T cell receptor (beta chain) emerged from a study of blood T cell repertoires in COVID-19 (dated by TCRdb to between 2020 and 2021). Regarding the study in general: Collaborator samples came from the United States, Italy and Spain and covered acute and convalescent phases of COVID-19. A de-identified subject ID, COVID-19 status, age in years and sex were almost always included in the sample metadata. Deeply sampled blood TCRbeta repertoires from subjects exposed to, actively infected with, or recovered from COVID-19 were included in the dataset. The samples were drawn from two sources: the first 160 participants of the ongoing ImmuneRACE study, and 1,000 to 1,500 subjects contributed by 6 global collaborators. Where available, HLA class I and class II types were taken from metadata supplied by the sample provider and were not determined by assay-based typing. The repertoires were made available in a free public database intended to serve as a resource for research on the immune response to SARS-CoV-2. The prospective study material was composed of cDNA or gDNA derived from T cells, B-cell-depleted T cells, or PBMCs. Broad study findings and their caveats: Clinical and demographic metadata were provided uncurated, with the amount varying by source and participant.

Samples from volunteer blood donors who had recovered from COVID-19 were contributed by a second Seattle source. The collaborating institutions used their own protocols to collect whole blood in K2EDTA tubes. For TCRbeta analysis, collaborator samples were shipped as frozen whole blood, as isolated PBMCs, or as DNA extracted from either sample type. CDR3 length: 13 amino acids, cysteine to phenylalanine. Only CDR3 DNA remains: 39 bases, in frame from the first base. Based on the germline V gene, the CDR1 and CDR2 sequences are SGHNT and YENEEA. Trimming costs V 0 bases and J 9 bases, and their ends lie 9 bases apart. The immunoSEQ Assay, a bias-controlled multiplex PCR, was used to amplify TCRbeta CDR3 regions from genomic DNA. Regarding the original processing steps: The number of nucleated cells in each sample was estimated by amplification of reference gene primers within the assay. To quantify the absolute abundance of each unique TCRbeta CDR3 rearrangement, sequence reads were collapsed and filtered. Productive Simpson clonality was computed per sample as the square root of Simpson's diversity index over productive rearrangements. The table was pulled from immuneACCESS by TCRdb, which kept in-frame rearrangements only. Such tables lose some clones; where checked, under half of the loss comes from unresolved V genes, and the rest has no known cause. Clonal size and the V and J genes are those of that table, whereas D and trimming came from the DNA. The sample table shows 310,000 or so clones, and around 87% are seen once. The ten top clones hold 2% to 2.5% of the sample.

This clone has just one count. This receptor's antigen is unknown. No base quality values were provided; no much bigger clone lies one nucleotide off. The sequence was obtained from a woman aged 25 to 45 who had recovered from COVID-19. The sequence joins TRBV11-3 to TRBJ2-1, with no confident D gene call. The sample consisted of peripheral blood. In nucleotides, the sequence is TGTGCCAGCAGCTTAGATGAGCTAAGTGAGCAGTTCTTC. Its protein product is CASSLDELSEQFF. Here the CDR3 is joined to the reference TRBV11-3 and TRBJ2-1 genes, and the full variable domain is: EAGVVQSPRYKIIEKKQPVAFWCNPISGHNTLYWYLQNLGQGPELLIRYENEEAVDDSQLPKDRFSAERLKGVDSTLKIQPAELGDSAVYLCASSLDELSEQFFGPGTRLTVL.